This T cell receptor (beta chain) originates from a study of blood T cell repertoires in COVID-19. TCRdb keeps only in-frame clones here, not all; method: immunoSEQ multiplex PCR. The sample records about 64,000 clones, 85% to 90% being singletons. The germline gives CDR1 SGDLS, CDR2 YYNGEE. V was cut by 4 bases and J by 3 bases, with 14 bases left in between. This CDR3 has 15 residues. The genes are TRBV9 and TRBJ2-1; D perhaps matches TRBD2 (6 bases). Sequencing used peripheral blood. The clonotype comes from a middle-aged man with active COVID-19. CDR3 sequence reads: CASSINSGGYNEQFF. The CDR3 bases are TGTGCCAGCAGCATTAATTCCGGGGGCTACAATGAGCAGTTCTTC. The full variable domain, its missing parts supplied by reference TRBV9 and TRBJ2-1, is DSGVTQTPKHLITATGQRVTLRCSPRSGDLSVYWYQQSLDQGLQFLIQYYNGEERAKGNILERFSAQQFPDLHSELNLSSLELGDSALYFCASSINSGGYNEQFFGPGTRLTVL.